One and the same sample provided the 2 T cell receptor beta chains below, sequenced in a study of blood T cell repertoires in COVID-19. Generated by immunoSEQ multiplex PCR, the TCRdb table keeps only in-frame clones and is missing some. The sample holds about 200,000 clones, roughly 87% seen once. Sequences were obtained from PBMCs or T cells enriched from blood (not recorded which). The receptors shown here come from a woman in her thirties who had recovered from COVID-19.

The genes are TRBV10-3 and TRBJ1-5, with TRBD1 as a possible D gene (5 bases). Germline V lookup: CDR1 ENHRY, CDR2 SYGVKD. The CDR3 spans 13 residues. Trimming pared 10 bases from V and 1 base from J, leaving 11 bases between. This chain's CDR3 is CATQGFSNQPQHF. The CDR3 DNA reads TGTGCCACCCAGGGTTTCAGCAATCAGCCCCAGCATTTT.

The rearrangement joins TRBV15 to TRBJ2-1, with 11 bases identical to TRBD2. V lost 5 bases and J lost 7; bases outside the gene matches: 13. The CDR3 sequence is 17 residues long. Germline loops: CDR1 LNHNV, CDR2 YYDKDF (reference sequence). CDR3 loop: CATSSRVLAGGDNEQFF. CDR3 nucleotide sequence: TGTGCCACCAGCTCCCGAGTCTTAGCGGGAGGGGATAATGAGCAGTTCTTC.